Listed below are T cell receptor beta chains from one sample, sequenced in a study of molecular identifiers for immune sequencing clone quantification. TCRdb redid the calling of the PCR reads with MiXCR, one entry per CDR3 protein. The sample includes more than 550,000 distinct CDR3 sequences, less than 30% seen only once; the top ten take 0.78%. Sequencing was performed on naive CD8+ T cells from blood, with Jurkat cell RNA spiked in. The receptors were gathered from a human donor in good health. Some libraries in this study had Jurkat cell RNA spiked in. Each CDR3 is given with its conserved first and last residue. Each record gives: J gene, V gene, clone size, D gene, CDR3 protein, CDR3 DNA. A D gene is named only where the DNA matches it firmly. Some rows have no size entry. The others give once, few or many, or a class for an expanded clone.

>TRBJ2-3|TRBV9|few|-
CASSPSSGGLLDTQYF
TGTGCCAGCAGCCCCTCGAGTGGGGGCCTCTTGGATACGCAGTATTTT
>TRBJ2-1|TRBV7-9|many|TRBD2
CASRPILAGGHNEQFF
TGTGCCAGCAGGCCAATCCTAGCGGGAGGCCACAATGAGCAGTTCTTC
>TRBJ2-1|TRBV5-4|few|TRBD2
CASSSRENSYNEQFF
TGTGCCAGCAGCTCGCGGGAGAACTCCTACAATGAGCAGTTCTTC
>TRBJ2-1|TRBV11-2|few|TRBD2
CASSLVQRGGNEQFF
TGTGCCAGCAGCTTAGTCCAGCGGGGGGGCAATGAGCAGTTCTTC
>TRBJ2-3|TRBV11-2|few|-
CASSLSGLDTQYF
TGTGCCAGCAGCTTAAGCGGTTTAGATACGCAGTATTTT
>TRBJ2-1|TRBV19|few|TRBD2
CASSAELAGGSYNEQFF
TGTGCCAGTAGTGCAGAGCTAGCGGGGGGTTCCTACAATGAGCAGTTCTTC
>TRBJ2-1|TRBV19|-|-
CASSMGIEFYSEQFF
TGTGCCAGTAGTATGGGTATCGAATTTTATAGTGAGCAGTTCTTC
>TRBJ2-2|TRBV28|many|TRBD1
CASSPGQPNTGELFF
TGTGCCAGCAGTCCGGGACAGCCGAACACCGGGGAGCTGTTTTTT
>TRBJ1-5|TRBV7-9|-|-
CASSFSRGAGGSNQPQHF
TGTGCCAGCAGCTTTTCCCGGGGGGCCGGCGGAAGCAATCAGCCCCAGCATTTT
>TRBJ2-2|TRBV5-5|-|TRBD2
CASSFGPAGGLGTGELFF
TGTGCCAGCAGCTTTGGGCCAGCGGGGGGATTGGGGACCGGGGAGCTGTTTTTT
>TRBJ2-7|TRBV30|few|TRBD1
CAWIETGTGYEQYF
TGTGCCTGGATCGAGACCGGGACAGGCTACGAGCAGTACTTC
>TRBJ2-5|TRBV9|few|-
CASSAEGGADETQYF
TGTGCCAGCAGCGCTGAAGGGGGGGCTGACGAGACCCAGTACTTC
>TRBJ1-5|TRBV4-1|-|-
CASSQLQGTVQPQHF
TGCGCCAGCAGCCAACTTCAGGGTACGGTTCAGCCCCAGCATTTT
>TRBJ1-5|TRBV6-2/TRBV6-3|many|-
CASSYLRPGGNQPQHF
TGTGCCAGCAGTTACCTCCGCCCCGGCGGCAATCAGCCCCAGCATTTT
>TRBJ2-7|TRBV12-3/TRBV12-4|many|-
CASSLVSYEQYF
TGTGCCAGCAGCTTGGTTTCCTACGAGCAGTACTTC
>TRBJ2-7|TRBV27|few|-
CASSSTLAYEQYF
TGTGCCAGCAGTTCGACCTTGGCCTACGAGCAGTACTTC
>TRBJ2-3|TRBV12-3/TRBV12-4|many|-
CASSLAVLHTDTQYF
TGTGCCAGCAGTTTAGCGGTCCTCCACACAGATACGCAGTATTTT
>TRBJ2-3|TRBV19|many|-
CASSTGPSEGTDTQYF
TGTGCCAGTAGTACCGGGCCTTCCGAAGGCACAGATACGCAGTATTTT
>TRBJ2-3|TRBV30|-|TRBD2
CAWSVKRGARTDTQYF
TGTGCCTGGAGTGTAAAGCGGGGGGCCCGCACAGATACGCAGTATTTT
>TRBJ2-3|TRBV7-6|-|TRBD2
CASSSNSGGGGDTQYF
TGTGCCAGCAGCTCCAATAGCGGGGGGGGCGGTGATACGCAGTATTTT
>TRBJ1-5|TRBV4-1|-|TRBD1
CASSLSDRAGQPQHF
TGCGCCAGCAGCCTCTCGGACAGGGCCGGTCAGCCCCAGCATTTT
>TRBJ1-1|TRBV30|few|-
CAWSWGGTEAFF
TGTGCCTGGAGCTGGGGGGGGACTGAAGCTTTCTTT
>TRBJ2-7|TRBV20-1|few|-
CSAVDGTYEQYF
TGCAGTGCCGTGGACGGAACCTACGAGCAGTACTTC
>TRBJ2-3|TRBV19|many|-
CASSTGQRTPDTQYF
TGTGCCAGTAGTACGGGACAACGAACCCCAGATACGCAGTATTTT
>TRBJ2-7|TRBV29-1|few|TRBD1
CSVEVGGWSTGTGPYEQYF
TGCAGCGTTGAAGTAGGCGGTTGGAGTACCGGGACAGGGCCCTACGAGCAGTACTTC
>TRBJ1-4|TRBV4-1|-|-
CASSQGAGPTNEKLFF
TGCGCCAGCAGCCAAGGGGCAGGCCCAACTAATGAAAAACTGTTTTTT
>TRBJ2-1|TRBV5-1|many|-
CASSFPLDTRSYNEQFF
TGCGCCAGCAGTTTCCCGTTGGACACCCGCTCCTACAATGAGCAGTTCTTC
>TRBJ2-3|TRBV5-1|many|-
CASSSHLTDTQYF
TGCGCCAGCAGCTCCCACCTCACAGATACGCAGTATTTT
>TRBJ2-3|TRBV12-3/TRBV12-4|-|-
CASSIATGSTGTQYF
TGTGCCAGCAGTATTGCGACGGGATCCACAGGTACGCAGTATTTT
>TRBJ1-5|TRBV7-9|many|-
CASSLDVLEMGRDQPQHF
TGTGCCAGCAGCTTAGATGTGCTGGAGATGGGGAGGGATCAGCCCCAGCATTTT
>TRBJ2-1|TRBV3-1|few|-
CASSQVIATTYNEQFF
TGTGCCAGCAGCCAAGTCATAGCGACCACCTACAATGAGCAGTTCTTC
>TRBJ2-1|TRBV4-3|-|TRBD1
CASSQSGQGIYNEQFF
TGCGCCAGCAGCCAATCGGGACAGGGGATTTACAATGAGCAGTTCTTC
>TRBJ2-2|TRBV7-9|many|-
CASSLAGDTGELFF
TGTGCCAGCAGCTTAGCCGGGGACACCGGGGAGCTGTTTTTT
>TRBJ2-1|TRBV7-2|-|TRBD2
CASSQAGGPYNEQFF
TGTGCCAGCAGCCAGGCGGGAGGGCCCTACAATGAGCAGTTCTTC
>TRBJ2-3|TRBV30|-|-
CAWSVDDGYTDTQYF
TGTGCCTGGAGTGTAGACGATGGGTATACAGATACGCAGTATTTT
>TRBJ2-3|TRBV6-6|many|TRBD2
CASSYRAGEDHYTDTQYF
TGTGCCAGCAGTTACAGGGCGGGAGAGGACCACTACACAGATACGCAGTATTTT
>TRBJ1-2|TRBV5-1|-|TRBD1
CGSSELTGDYGYTF
TGCGGCAGCAGTGAACTGACAGGGGACTATGGCTACACCTTC